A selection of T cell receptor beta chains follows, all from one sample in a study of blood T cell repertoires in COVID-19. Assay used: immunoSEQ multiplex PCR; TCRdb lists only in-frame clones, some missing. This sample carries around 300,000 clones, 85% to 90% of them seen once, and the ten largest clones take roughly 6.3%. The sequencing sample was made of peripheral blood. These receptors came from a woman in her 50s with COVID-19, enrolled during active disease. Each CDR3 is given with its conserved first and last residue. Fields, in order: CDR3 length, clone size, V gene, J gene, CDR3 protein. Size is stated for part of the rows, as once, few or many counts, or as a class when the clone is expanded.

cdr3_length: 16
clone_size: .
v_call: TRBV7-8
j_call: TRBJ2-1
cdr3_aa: CASGIGTSGPPNEQFF

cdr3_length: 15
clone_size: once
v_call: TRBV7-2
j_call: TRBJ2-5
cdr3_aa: CASSISLAPGETQYF

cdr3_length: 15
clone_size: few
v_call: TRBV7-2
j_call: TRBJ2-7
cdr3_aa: CASRSTSGVSYEQYF

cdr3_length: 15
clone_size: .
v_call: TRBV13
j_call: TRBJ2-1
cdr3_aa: CASSFSGTASFEQFF

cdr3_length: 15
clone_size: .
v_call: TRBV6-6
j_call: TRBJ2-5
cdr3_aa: CASSRGQGGQETQYF

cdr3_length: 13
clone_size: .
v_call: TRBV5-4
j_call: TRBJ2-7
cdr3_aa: CASSRGQGYEQYF

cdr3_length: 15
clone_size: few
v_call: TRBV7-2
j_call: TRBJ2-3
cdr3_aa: CASSLGLAKTDTQYF

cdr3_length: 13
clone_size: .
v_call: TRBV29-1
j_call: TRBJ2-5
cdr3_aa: CSVEEGGEETQYF

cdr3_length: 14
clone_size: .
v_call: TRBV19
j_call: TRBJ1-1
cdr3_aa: CASSRQGAWTEAFF

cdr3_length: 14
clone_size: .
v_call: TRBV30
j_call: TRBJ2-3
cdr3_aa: CAWRTSVGPDTQYF

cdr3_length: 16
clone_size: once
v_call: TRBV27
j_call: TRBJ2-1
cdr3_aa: CASSLDRGVGHNEQFF

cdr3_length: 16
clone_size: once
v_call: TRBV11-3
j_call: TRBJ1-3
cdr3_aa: CASSRQEASSGNTIYF

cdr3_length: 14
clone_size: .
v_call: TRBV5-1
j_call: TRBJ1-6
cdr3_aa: CASSRGSNGGPLHF

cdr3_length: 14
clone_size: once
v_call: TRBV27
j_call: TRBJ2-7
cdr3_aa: CATRSGTVTYEQYF

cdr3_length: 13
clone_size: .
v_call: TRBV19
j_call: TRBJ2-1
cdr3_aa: CASRWAGGDEQFF

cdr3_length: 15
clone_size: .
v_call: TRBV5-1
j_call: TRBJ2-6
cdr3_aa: CASSTGQAGANVLTF

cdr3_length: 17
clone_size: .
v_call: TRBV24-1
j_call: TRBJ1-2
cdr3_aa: CATSDVGRGAANYGYTF

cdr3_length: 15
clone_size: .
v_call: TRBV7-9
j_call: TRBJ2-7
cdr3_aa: CASSFLAGSSYEQYF

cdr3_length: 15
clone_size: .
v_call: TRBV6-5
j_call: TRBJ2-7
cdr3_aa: CASSYRGTGTYEQYF

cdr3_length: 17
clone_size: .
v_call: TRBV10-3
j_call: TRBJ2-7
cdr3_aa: CAISDLGGLATTYEQYF

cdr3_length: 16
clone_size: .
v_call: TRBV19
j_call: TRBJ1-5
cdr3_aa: CASSNLKRGINQPQHF

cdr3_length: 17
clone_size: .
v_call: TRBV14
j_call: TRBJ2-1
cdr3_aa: CASSQGFLAGGVGEQFF

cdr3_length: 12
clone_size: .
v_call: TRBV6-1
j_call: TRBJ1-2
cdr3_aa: CASSSGQGGYTF

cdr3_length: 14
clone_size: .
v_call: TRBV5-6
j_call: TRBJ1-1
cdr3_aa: CASSRQGGNTEAFF

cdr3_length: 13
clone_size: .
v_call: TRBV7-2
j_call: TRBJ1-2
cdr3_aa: CASSFAGDYGYTF

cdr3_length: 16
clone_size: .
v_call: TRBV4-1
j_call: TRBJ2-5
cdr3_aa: CASSQSRGSHGETQYF

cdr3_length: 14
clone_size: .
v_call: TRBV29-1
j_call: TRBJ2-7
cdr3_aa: CSVDGAPDLHEQYF

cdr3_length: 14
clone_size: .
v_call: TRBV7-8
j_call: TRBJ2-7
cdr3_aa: CASSRTSGNYEQYF

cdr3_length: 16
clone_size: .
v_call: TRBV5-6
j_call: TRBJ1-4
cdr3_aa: CASSLDGGPTNEKLFF